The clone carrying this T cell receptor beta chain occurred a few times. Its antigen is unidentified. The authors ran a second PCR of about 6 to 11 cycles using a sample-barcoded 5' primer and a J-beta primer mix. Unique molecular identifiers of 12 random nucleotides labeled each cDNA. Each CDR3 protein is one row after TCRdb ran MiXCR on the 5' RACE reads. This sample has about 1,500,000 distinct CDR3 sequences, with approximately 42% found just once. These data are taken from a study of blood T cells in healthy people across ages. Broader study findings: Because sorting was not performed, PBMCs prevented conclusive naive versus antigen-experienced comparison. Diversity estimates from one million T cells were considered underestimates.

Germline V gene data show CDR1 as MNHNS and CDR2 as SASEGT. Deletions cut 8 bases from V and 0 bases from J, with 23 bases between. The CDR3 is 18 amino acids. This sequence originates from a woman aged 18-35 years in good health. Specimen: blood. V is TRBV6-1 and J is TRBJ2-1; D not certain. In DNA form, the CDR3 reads TGTGCCAGCGACACCCGATCGCCGACTCCGGGCTCCTACAATGAGCAGTTCTTC. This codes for CASDTRSPTPGSYNEQFF.